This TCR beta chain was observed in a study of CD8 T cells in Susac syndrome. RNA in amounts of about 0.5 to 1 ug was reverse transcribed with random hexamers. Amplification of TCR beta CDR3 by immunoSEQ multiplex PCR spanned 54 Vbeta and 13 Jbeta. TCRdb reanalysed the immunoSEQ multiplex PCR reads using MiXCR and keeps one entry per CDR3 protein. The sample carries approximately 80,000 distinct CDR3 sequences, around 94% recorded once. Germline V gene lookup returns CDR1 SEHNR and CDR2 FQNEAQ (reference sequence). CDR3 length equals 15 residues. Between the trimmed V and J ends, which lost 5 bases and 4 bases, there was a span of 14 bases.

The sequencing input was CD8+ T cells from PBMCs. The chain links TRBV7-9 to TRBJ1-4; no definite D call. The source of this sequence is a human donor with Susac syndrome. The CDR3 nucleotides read TGTGCCAGCAGCCCCCTGGACGGACTTAATGAAAAACTGTTTTTT. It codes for CASSPLDGLNEKLFF.